This is a list of T cell receptor beta chains from one sample in a study of blood T cell repertoires in COVID-19. Method: immunoSEQ multiplex PCR; TCRdb's copy keeps in-frame clones and lacks some. Of approximately 210,000 clones in the sample, 70% to 90% are singletons; the top ten hold just over 2.5%. Sequenced sample: peripheral blood. The receptors were gathered from an older woman with active or convalescent COVID-19. Both conserved end residues are part of each CDR3. Fields, in order: J gene, clone size, V gene, D gene, CDR3 DNA, CDR3 protein. D genes are given only for firm matches. Not every row has a clone size; where given, it reads once, few, many or a size class.

>TRBJ1-5|.|TRBV27|TRBD1
TGTGCCAGCAGTTTATTGGACAGGGGAGGGTTGGGTAGCAATCAGCCCCAGCATTTT
CASSLLDRGGLGSNQPQHF
>TRBJ2-7|.|TRBV13|TRBD2
TGTGCCAGCAGCCCGGACCCGACTAGCCGCGTTTCCTACGAGCAGTACTTC
CASSPDPTSRVSYEQYF
>TRBJ2-7|.|TRBV4-3|.
TGCGCCAGCAGCCAAGACAGTTTCTCCCTCTCCTACGAGCAGTACTTC
CASSQDSFSLSYEQYF
>TRBJ2-7|.|TRBV3-1/TRBV3-2|.
TGTGCCAGCAGCTCCCGGGGGTGGGAGCAGTACTTC
CASSSRGWEQYF
>TRBJ2-3|.|TRBV5-4|TRBD2
TGTGCCAGCAGCGCCAGCGGGGGAGGAACAGATACGCAGTATTTT
CASSASGGGTDTQYF
>TRBJ1-4|.|TRBV4-2|.
TGTGCCAGCAGCCAAGTGGGGAGGGGTGAAAAACTGTTTTTT
CASSQVGRGEKLFF
>TRBJ2-1|.|TRBV7-6|.
TGTGCCAGCAGCCCCTTTAGCGGCCTACTCAATGAGCAGTTCTTC
CASSPFSGLLNEQFF
>TRBJ2-7|.|TRBV11-2|TRBD2
TGTGCCAGCAGCAAACTAGCGGGGCGTGAGTACGAGCAGTACTTC
CASSKLAGREYEQYF
>TRBJ1-1|.|TRBV10-1|.
.
CASSVGTGSSCDF
>TRBJ2-7|.|TRBV28|TRBD2
TGTGCCAGCAGTTTATCAGCGGGAGGACGCGAGCAGTACTTC
CASSLSAGGREQYF
>TRBJ2-3|.|TRBV21-1|.
TGTGCCAGCAGCAAAGTATCGTCCCTAGTAAGCACAGATACGCAGTATTTT
CASSKVSSLVSTDTQYF
>TRBJ2-2|.|TRBV2|.
TGTGCCAGCAGATATAAGGACTCCCACCATCACACCGGGGAGCTGTTTTTT
CASRYKDSHHHTGELFF
>TRBJ2-7|.|TRBV7-3|.
TGTGCCAGCAGCCCCCAGGCGGGGGACACCCCCTACGAGCAGTACTTC
CASSPQAGDTPYEQYF
>TRBJ2-7|medium-sized|TRBV11-2|TRBD2
TGTGCCAGCAGCTCCCAGGGACTACCAACGTACTTC
CASSSQGLPTYF
>TRBJ2-3|.|TRBV6-4|.
TGTGCCAGCAGTGACGGACAAACTAGCACAGATACGCAGTATTTT
CASSDGQTSTDTQYF
>TRBJ2-3|.|TRBV7-2|.
TGTGCCAGCAGCTCTAGGCCGCTCCTCACAGATACGCAGTATTTT
CASSSRPLLTDTQYF
>TRBJ2-2|few|TRBV3-1/TRBV3-2|TRBD2
TGTGCCAGCAGCCGAGCGGGGGGGGCTACGAACACCGGGGAGCTGTTTTTT
CASSRAGGATNTGELFF
>TRBJ2-7|.|TRBV9|.
TGTGCCAGCAGCGGGGGGCCAGTGGGTCACCAGTACTTC
CASSGGPVGHQYF
>TRBJ1-5|.|TRBV6-5|TRBD1
TGTGCCAGCAGCAGGGGGGCCGGCAATCAGCCCCAGCATTTT
CASSRGAGNQPQHF
>TRBJ2-5|.|TRBV6-1|.
TGTGCCAGCAGTGAAGGGGGCAGGGTGGTGGAGACCCAGTACTTC
CASSEGGRVVETQYF
>TRBJ1-4|once|TRBV6-5|TRBD1
TGTGCCAGCACCGCACCAGGACAGGCTGAAAAACTGTTTTTT
CASTAPGQAEKLFF
>TRBJ2-7|once|TRBV10-3|TRBD2
TGTGCCATCAGTGAGGGGGGGGTCACCTACGAGCAGTACTTC
CAISEGGVTYEQYF
>TRBJ2-3|.|TRBV10-3|TRBD1
TGTGCCATCCGACAGGGCTCGACAGATACGCAGTATTTT
CAIRQGSTDTQYF
>TRBJ1-5|.|TRBV23-1|.
TGCGCCAGCAGTTACAGGGCCCCCAATCAGCCCCAGCATTTT
CASSYRAPNQPQHF
>TRBJ1-2|few|TRBV6-5|TRBD1
TGTGCCAGCATTCCGACAGGGTTGGATGGCTACACCTTC
CASIPTGLDGYTF
>TRBJ1-3|.|TRBV6-5|.
TGTGCCAGCAGTTACAACTCAGGGGCTGGAAACACCATATATTTT
CASSYNSGAGNTIYF
>TRBJ1-2|.|TRBV7-9|.
TGTGCCAGCAGCTTAGAACTCGCCTATGGCTACACCTTC
CASSLELAYGYTF
>TRBJ2-7|.|TRBV19|.
TGTGCCAGTAGTGCCATTGCCGGGGGGCCCGTCTACGAGCAGTACTTC
CASSAIAGGPVYEQYF
>TRBJ1-5|.|TRBV30|TRBD1
TGTGCCTGGACAGGACAGGCACAAGATCAGCCCCAGCATTTT
CAWTGQAQDQPQHF
>TRBJ2-3|.|TRBV6-4|.
TGTGCCAGCAGTGACATGGCCAGCACAGATACGCAGTATTTT
CASSDMASTDTQYF
>TRBJ1-1|.|TRBV2|TRBD1
TGTGCCAGCAGTAGACAGGGGGAAAACACTGAAGCTTTCTTT
CASSRQGENTEAFF
>TRBJ2-1|once|TRBV5-1|.
TGCGCCAGCAGCCTAACGCCGGGCAGGGGGGTCAATGAGCAGTTCTTC
CASSLTPGRGVNEQFF
>TRBJ1-5|.|TRBV19|TRBD1
TGTGCCAGTAGCCAATACCCCAGGGACAGGGGTGAACAGCCCCAGCATTTT
CASSQYPRDRGEQPQHF
>TRBJ1-2|.|TRBV28|TRBD1
TGTGCCAGCGGCGAATATCAGGTCTCCCCACAGGGGAACTATGGCTACACCTTC
CASGEYQVSPQGNYGYTF
>TRBJ2-2|.|TRBV5-5|TRBD2
TGTGCCAGCAGCTTGGTGGCTAGCGGTTCCACCGGGGAGCTGTTTTTT
CASSLVASGSTGELFF
>TRBJ2-3|.|TRBV18|TRBD2
TGTGCCAGCTCATCCACGGCCCTAGCGGGGGCCCTCGGGATAGATACGCAGTATTTT
CASSSTALAGALGIDTQYF
>TRBJ1-2|.|TRBV30|.
TGTGCCTGGAGTAGGGGACTGGACTCTAGCGCTAACTATGGCTACACCTTC
CAWSRGLDSSANYGYTF
>TRBJ1-3|.|TRBV19|.
TGTGCCAGTAGTATCAACGAGGGAAACACCATATATTTT
CASSINEGNTIYF
>TRBJ2-7|.|TRBV9|TRBD1
TGTGCCAGCAGCGGGACAGGGAATCGGATCTACGAGCAGTACTTC
CASSGTGNRIYEQYF
>TRBJ2-3|.|TRBV18|TRBD1
TGTGCCAGCTCATGGGGGACAGGGGGCACAGATACGCAGTATTTT
CASSWGTGGTDTQYF
>TRBJ1-5|few|TRBV7-9|.
TGTGCCAGCAGCTTAGTAGTTGGGCCCCAAGATCAGCCCCAGCATTTT
CASSLVVGPQDQPQHF
>TRBJ1-5|.|TRBV19|TRBD1
TGTGCCAGTAGCGTCCCGACAGGGGCTACTACGGACAGGCCCCAGCATTTT
CASSVPTGATTDRPQHF
>TRBJ1-3|.|TRBV18|.
TGTGCCAGCTCACCACCGTCAGATACTGGAAACACCATATATTTT
CASSPPSDTGNTIYF
>TRBJ2-3|.|TRBV18|.
TGTGCCAGCTCACCACCGGGTGGGGGGGCAGGAGATACGCAGTATTTT
CASSPPGGGAGDTQYF
>TRBJ1-2|few|TRBV29-1|.
TGCAGCGCCCAATTTGCGGGTTTAGGAGGCTACACCTTC
CSAQFAGLGGYTF
>TRBJ2-5|.|TRBV5-1|.
TGCGCCAGCAGCGGTAACAGGGGAGGCCCAGAAGAGACCCAGTACTTC
CASSGNRGGPEETQYF
>TRBJ1-4|.|TRBV4-2|.
TGTGCCAGCAGCCAAGATAACAGTGGGGAAAAACTGTTTTTT
CASSQDNSGEKLFF
>TRBJ2-7|.|TRBV18|.
TGTGCCAGCTCACCGCTCGGGAACTCCTACGAGCAGTACTTC
CASSPLGNSYEQYF